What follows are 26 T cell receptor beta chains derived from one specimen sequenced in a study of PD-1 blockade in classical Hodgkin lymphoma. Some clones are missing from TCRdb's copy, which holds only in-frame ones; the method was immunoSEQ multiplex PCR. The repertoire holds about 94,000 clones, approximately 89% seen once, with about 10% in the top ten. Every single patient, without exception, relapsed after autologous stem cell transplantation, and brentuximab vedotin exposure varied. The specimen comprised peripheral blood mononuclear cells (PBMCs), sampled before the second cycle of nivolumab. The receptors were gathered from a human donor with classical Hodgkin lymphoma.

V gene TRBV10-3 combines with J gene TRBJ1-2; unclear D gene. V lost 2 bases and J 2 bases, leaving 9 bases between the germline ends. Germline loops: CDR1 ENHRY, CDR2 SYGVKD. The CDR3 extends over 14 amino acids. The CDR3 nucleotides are TGTGCCATCAGTGAGAGGTCAGGCAACTATGGCTACACCTTC. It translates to CAISERSGNYGYTF.

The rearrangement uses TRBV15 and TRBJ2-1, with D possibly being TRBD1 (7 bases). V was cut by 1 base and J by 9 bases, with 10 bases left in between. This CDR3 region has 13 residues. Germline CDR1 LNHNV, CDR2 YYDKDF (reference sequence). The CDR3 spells CATSRAGGLEQFF. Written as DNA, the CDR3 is TGTGCCACCAGCAGAGCAGGGGGACTTGAGCAGTTCTTC.

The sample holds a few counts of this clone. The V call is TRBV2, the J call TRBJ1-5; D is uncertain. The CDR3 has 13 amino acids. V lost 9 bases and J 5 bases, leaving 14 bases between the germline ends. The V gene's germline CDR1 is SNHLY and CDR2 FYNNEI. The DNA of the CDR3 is TGTGCCAGTACAGACGAGGGCGATCAGCCCCAGCATTTT. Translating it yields CASTDEGDQPQHF. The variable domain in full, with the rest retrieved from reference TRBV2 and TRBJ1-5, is EPEVTQTPSHQVTQMGQEVILRCVPISNHLYFYWYRQILGQKVEFLVSFYNNEISEKSEIFDDQFSVERPDGSNFTLKIRSTKLEDSAMYFCASTDEGDQPQHFGDGTRLSIL.

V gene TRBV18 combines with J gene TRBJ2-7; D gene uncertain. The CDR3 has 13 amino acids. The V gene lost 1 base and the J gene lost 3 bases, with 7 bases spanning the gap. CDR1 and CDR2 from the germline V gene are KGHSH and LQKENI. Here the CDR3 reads CASSPQVSYEQYF. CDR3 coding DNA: TGTGCCAGCTCACCACAGGTCAGCTACGAGCAGTACTTC.

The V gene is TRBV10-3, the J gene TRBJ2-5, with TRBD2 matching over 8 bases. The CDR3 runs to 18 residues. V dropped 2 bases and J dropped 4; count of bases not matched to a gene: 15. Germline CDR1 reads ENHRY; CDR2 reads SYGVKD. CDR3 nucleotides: TGTGCCATCAGTGAGGGGCTCGTGGTAGCGGGGAGAGGAGAGACCCAGTACTTC. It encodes CAISEGLVVAGRGETQYF.

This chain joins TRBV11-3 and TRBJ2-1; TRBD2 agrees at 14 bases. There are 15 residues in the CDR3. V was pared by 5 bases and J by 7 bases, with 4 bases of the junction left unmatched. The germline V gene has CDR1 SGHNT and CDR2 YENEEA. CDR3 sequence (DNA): TGTGCCAGCAGCACCCGGACTAGCGGGAGGAATGAGCAGTTCTTC. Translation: CASSTRTSGRNEQFF. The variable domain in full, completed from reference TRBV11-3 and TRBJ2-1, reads EAGVVQSPRYKIIEKKQPVAFWCNPISGHNTLYWYLQNLGQGPELLIRYENEEAVDDSQLPKDRFSAERLKGVDSTLKIQPAELGDSAVYLCASSTRTSGRNEQFFGPGTRLTVL.

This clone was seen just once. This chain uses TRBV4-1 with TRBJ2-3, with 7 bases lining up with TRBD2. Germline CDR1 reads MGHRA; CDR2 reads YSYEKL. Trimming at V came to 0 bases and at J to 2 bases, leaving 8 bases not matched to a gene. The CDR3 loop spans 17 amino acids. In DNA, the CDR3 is TGCGCCAGCAGCCAAGAACAGCGGGGAGACCTCACAGATACGCAGTATTTT. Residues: CASSQEQRGDLTDTQYF.

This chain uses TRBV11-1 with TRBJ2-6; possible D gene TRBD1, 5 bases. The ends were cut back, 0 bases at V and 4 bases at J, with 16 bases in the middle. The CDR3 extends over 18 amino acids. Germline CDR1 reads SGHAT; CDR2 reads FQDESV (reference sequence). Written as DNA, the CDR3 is TGTGCCAGCAGCTTAGCGGGATTGTGGGGCGCGGGGGCCAACGTCCTGACTTTC. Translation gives CASSLAGLWGAGANVLTF.

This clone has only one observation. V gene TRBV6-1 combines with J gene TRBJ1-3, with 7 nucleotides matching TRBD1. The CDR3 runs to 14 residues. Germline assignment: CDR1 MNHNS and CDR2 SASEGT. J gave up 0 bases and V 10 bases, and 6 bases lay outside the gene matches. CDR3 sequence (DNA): TGTGCCACCAGGGGGGGCCTCTCTGGAAACACCATATATTTT. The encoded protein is CATRGGLSGNTIYF.

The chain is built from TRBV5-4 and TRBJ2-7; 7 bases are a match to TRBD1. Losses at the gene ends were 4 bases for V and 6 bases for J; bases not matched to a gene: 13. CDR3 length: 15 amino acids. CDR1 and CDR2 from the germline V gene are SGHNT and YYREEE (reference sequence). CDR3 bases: TGTGCCAGCAGCAGAGGGACAGATCTTCTTAGCGAGCAGTACTTC. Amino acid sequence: CASSRGTDLLSEQYF.

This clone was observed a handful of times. The CDR3 nucleotides read TGTGCCAGCCGCCAGACGAGTTATTCACCCCTCCACTTT. Protein sequence: CASRQTSYSPLHF. V gene TRBV6-5 combines with J gene TRBJ1-6; unclear D gene. The CDR3 length is 13 residues. Germline CDR1 MNHEY, CDR2 SVGAGI. V lost 8 bases and J lost 8, with 13 bases in between.

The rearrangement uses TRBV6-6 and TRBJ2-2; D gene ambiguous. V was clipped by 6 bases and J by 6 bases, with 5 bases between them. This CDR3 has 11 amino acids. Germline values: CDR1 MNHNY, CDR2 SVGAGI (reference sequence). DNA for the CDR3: TGTGCCAGCAGCCCCCCCGGGGAGCTGTTTTTT. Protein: CASSPPGELFF.

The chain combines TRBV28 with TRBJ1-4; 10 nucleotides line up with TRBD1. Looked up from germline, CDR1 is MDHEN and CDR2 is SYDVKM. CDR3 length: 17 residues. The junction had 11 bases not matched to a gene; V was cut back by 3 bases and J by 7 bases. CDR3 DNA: TGTGCCAGCAGTTTTGGATCATGGACAGGGGGAGGTGAAAAACTGTTTTTT. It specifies CASSFGSWTGGGEKLFF.

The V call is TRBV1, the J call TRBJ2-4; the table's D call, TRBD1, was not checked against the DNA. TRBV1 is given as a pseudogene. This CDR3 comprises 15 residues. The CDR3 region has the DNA TGCACCAGCAGCCTATCACCGGGACAGGGAAACATTCAGTACTTC. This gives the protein CTSSLSPGQGNIQYF.

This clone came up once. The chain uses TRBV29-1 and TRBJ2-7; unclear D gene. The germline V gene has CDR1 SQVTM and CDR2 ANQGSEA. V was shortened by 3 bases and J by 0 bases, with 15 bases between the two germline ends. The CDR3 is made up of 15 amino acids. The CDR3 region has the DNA TGCAGCGTTGAGGAAAGGATTCAGAGCTCCTACGAGCAGTACTTC. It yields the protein CSVEERIQSSYEQYF.

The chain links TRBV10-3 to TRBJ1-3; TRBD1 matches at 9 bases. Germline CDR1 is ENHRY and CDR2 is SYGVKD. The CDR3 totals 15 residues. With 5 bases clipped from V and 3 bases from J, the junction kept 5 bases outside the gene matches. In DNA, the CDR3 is TGTGCCATCAGTACGGGACAGGGAGTTGGAAACACCATATATTTT. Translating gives CAISTGQGVGNTIYF.

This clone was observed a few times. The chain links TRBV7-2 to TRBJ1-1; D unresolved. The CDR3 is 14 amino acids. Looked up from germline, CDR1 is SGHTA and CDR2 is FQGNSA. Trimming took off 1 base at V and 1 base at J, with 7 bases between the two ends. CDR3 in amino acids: CASSLGYRNTEAFF. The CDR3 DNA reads TGTGCCAGCAGCTTAGGGTACCGGAACACTGAAGCTTTCTTT. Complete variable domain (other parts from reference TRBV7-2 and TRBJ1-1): GAGVSQSPSNKVTEKGKDVELRCDPISGHTALYWYRQSLGQGLEFLIYFQGNSAPDKSGLPSDRFSAERTGGSVSTLTIQRTQQEDSAVYLCASSLGYRNTEAFFGQGTRLTVV.

The CDR3 is CASSLGSSDISSETQYF. The CDR3 DNA sequence: TGCGCCAGCAGCTTGGGTAGCAGCGACATCAGTTCAGAGACCCAGTACTTC. This chain connects TRBV5-1 to TRBJ2-5; no clear D gene. Trimming removed 0 bases at V and 4 bases at J, with 19 bases between. The CDR3 totals 17 residues. In germline, CDR1 is SGHRS, CDR2 YFSETQ.

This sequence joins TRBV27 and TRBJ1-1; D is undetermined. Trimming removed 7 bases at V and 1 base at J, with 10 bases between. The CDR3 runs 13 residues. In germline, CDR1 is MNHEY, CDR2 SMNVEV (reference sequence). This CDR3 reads CASNPRPNTEAFF. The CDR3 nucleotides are TGTGCCAGCAACCCCAGACCGAACACTGAAGCTTTCTTT.

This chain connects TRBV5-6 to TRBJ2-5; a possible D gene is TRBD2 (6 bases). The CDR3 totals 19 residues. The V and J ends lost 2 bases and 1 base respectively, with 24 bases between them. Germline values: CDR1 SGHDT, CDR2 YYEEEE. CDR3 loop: CASSFGIRDFSLFQETQYF. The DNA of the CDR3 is TGTGCCAGCAGCTTCGGCATCCGGGACTTTTCATTGTTCCAAGAGACCCAGTACTTC.

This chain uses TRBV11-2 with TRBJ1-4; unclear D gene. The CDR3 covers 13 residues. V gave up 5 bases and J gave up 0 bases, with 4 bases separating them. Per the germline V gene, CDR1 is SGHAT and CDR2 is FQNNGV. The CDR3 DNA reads TGTGCCAGCAGCAGCGCAACTAATGAAAAACTGTTTTTT. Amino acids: CASSSATNEKLFF.

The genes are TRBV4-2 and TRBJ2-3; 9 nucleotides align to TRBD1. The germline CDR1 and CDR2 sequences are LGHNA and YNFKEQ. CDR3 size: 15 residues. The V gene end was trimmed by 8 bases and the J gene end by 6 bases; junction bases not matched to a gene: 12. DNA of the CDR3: TGTGCCAGCGGCTCGACAGGGGGTAATGGGGATACGCAGTATTTT. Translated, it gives CASGSTGGNGDTQYF.

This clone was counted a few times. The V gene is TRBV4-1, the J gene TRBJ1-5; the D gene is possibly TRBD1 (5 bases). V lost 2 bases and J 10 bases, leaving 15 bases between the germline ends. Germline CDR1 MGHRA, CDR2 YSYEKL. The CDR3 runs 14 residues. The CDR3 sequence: CASSQWSGAVPQHF. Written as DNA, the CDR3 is TGCGCCAGCAGCCAATGGTCTGGGGCTGTACCCCAGCATTTT.

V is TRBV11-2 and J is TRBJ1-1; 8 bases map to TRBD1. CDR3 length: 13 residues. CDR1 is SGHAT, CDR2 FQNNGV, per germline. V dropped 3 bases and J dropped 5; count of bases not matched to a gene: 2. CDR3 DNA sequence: TGTGCCAGCAGCTTTCAGGGGGCTACTGAAGCTTTCTTT. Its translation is CASSFQGATEAFF. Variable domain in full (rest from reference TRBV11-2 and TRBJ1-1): EAGVAQSPRYKIIEKRQSVAFWCNPISGHATLYWYQQILGQGPKLLIQFQNNGVVDDSQLPKDRFSAERLKGVDSTLKIQPAKLEDSAVYLCASSFQGATEAFFGQGTRLTVV.

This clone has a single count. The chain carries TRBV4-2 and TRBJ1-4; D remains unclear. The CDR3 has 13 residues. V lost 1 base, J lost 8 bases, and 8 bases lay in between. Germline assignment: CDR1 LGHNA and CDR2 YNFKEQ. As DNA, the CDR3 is TGTGCCAGCAGCCAAGGTAGTAGAGAAAAACTGTTTTTT. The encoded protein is CASSQGSREKLFF.

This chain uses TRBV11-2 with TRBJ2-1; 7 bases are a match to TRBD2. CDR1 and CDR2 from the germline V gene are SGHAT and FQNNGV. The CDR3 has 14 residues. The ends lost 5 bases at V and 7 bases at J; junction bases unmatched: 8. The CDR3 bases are TGTGCCAGCAGCCTAGGGAGGGCCTTTAATGAGCAGTTCTTC. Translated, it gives CASSLGRAFNEQFF.